A selection of T cell receptor beta chains follows, all from one sample in a study of blood T cell repertoires in COVID-19. The method was immunoSEQ multiplex PCR; TCRdb's version includes in-frame clones alone and lacks a portion of them. The data show 140,000 or so clones, 65% to 80% seen once. Sequencing used peripheral blood. The receptor set was obtained from a woman aged 60 to 75 with acute or convalescent COVID-19. Both conserved end residues are part of each CDR3. D genes are given only for firm matches. Where a row states a size, it is once, few, many or the class of an expanded clone; other rows omit it.

j_call v_call clone_size d_call cdr3_nt cdr3_aa
TRBJ2-1 TRBV19 once TRBD2 TGTGCCAGTAGTACTCCTGGACTAGCTAGCAATGAGCAGTTCTTC CASSTPGLASNEQFF
TRBJ1-2 TRBV28 - - TGTGCCAGCAGTTTTGTCGGGGATTATGGCTACACCTTC CASSFVGDYGYTF
TRBJ2-3 TRBV9 - TRBD2 TGTGCCAGCAGCGTAAGGACTAGCAGCGCAGATACGCAGTATTTT CASSVRTSSADTQYF
TRBJ2-4 TRBV5-1 - - TGCGCCAGCAGCTTGTCGGCGGACAAAAACATTCAGTACTTC CASSLSADKNIQYF
TRBJ2-7 TRBV25-1 few TRBD1 TGTGCCAGGGGACAGGACGAGCAGTACTTC CARGQDEQYF
TRBJ2-6 TRBV7-2 - TRBD1 TGTGCCAGCAGCTTACCCTGGGACAGGGCATGGGGGGCCAACGTCCTGACTTTC CASSLPWDRAWGANVLTF
TRBJ2-7 TRBV5-4 few - TGTGCCAGCAGCTTGGGGACTACCTACGAGCAGTACTTC CASSLGTTYEQYF
TRBJ1-2 TRBV5-1 - TRBD1 TGCGCCAGCAGCTTTTCCCAGGGGACAGCTGGCTACACCTTC CASSFSQGTAGYTF
TRBJ2-7 TRBV7-9 few TRBD2 TGTGCCAGCAGCTCGACTAGCGGGAGGTTCAGCTCCTACGAGCAGTACTTC CASSSTSGRFSSYEQYF
TRBJ2-7 TRBV5-4 - TRBD1 TGTGCCAGCAGCTTGACAGGGGGCGAGCAGTACTTC CASSLTGGEQYF
TRBJ2-2 TRBV27 - - TGTGCCAGCAGCCGAGGGACCGGGGAGCTGTTTTTT CASSRGTGELFF
TRBJ1-1 TRBV10-3 - - TGTGCCATCGGGGCTATGAACACTGAAGCTTTCTTT CAIGAMNTEAFF
TRBJ1-2 TRBV19 few TRBD1 TGTGCCAGTAGTGTCTTAATGACAGGGAGGATAGCTAACTATGGCTACACCTTC CASSVLMTGRIANYGYTF
TRBJ2-5 TRBV10-1 - TRBD1 TGCGCCAGCAGTCCTGGACAGGGGGTTCAAGAGACCCAGTACTTC CASSPGQGVQETQYF
TRBJ2-3 TRBV27 - - TGTGCCAGCAGTTCCCTCACCGGAGGCCCCAATAGGCAGTATTTT CASSSLTGGPNRQYF
TRBJ2-1 TRBV28 - TRBD2 TGTGCCAGCAGTTTAAAGCGGGGGCCCCGCAATGAGCAGTTCTTC CASSLKRGPRNEQFF
TRBJ2-1 TRBV25-1 - TRBD1 TGTGCCAGCAGTGAATGGGGACAGGGGGCTGAGCAGTTCTTC CASSEWGQGAEQFF
TRBJ2-7 TRBV6-5 - - TGTGCCAGTTTGGGCGTTAGCTCCTACGAGCAGTACTTC CASLGVSSYEQYF
TRBJ2-7 TRBV27 - - TGTGCCAGCAGTTTACGACAGGCCCCGTCCTACGAGCAGTACTTC CASSLRQAPSYEQYF
TRBJ2-3 TRBV5-1 - TRBD2 TGCGCCAGCAGCTTGTATACACTAGCGGGAGGCCGGAACACAGATACGCAGTATTTT CASSLYTLAGGRNTDTQYF
TRBJ1-1 TRBV15 - - TGTGCCACCAGCAGAGATCAGAACACTGAAGCTTTCTTT CATSRDQNTEAFF
TRBJ1-4 TRBV15 - - TGTGCCACCAGCAGAGATCCCCTTTCCAGGGTGGCTAATGAAAAACTGTTTTTT CATSRDPLSRVANEKLFF
TRBJ1-2 TRBV20-1 few - TGCAGTGCTAGTACCAGGTCAGACTATGGCTACACCTTC CSASTRSDYGYTF
TRBJ2-7 TRBV10-3 - TRBD2 TGTGCCATCAGTCTTTATGGGGGACTAGCAAGATACGAGCAGTACTTC CAISLYGGLARYEQYF
TRBJ2-1 TRBV7-9 - - TGTGCCAGCAGTTTTGGACGGACTCCCTACAATGAGCAGTTCTTC CASSFGRTPYNEQFF
TRBJ1-1 TRBV5-1 - - TGCGCCAGCAGCTTTAATAGTCTAGCTTTCTTT CASSFNSLAFF
TRBJ2-3 TRBV29-1 - - TGCAGCGTTCCCAGGGTCGATACGCAGTATTTT CSVPRVDTQYF
TRBJ1-2 TRBV27 - - TGTGCCAGCACGATGGAGGCCTATGGCTACACCTTC CASTMEAYGYTF
TRBJ1-1 TRBV18 once - TGTGCCAGCTCAGAAAAATCAGGGAACACTGAAGCTTTCTTT CASSEKSGNTEAFF
TRBJ2-3 TRBV27 - - TGTGCCAGCAGTTTTTTGGCCATTGGTACAGATACGCAGTATTTT CASSFLAIGTDTQYF
TRBJ1-3 TRBV3-1/TRBV3-2 - - TGTGCCAGCAACCGGGGGGGATCGGGAAACACCATATATTTT CASNRGGSGNTIYF
TRBJ2-3 TRBV2 - TRBD1 TGTGCCAGCAGAGGGGGACAGGGATTCGATACGCAGTATTTT CASRGGQGFDTQYF
TRBJ2-1 TRBV5-4 - TRBD2 TGTGCCAGCAGCTTGGACCTAGCGGGAGTGGGGAATGAGCAGTTCTTC CASSLDLAGVGNEQFF
TRBJ2-7 TRBV27 - TRBD1 TGTGCCAGCAGGGACCATCAGGGGGCCTACGAGCAGTACTTC CASRDHQGAYEQYF
TRBJ1-3 TRBV11-2 few - TGTGCCAGCAGCTTAGTGGCAAACACCATATATTTT CASSLVANTIYF
TRBJ2-2 TRBV2 - - TGTGCCAGCAGTGGAACAGGGACGAACACCGGGGAGCTGTTTTTT CASSGTGTNTGELFF
TRBJ2-1 TRBV7-2 few TRBD2 TGTGCCAGCCCCAGCGGGATGGTGTTCTTC CASPSGMVFF
TRBJ2-7 TRBV6-6 - TRBD1 TGTGCCAGCAGCCGGGGACAGGGCCCCTACGAGCAGTACTTC CASSRGQGPYEQYF
TRBJ2-2 TRBV4-2 - - TGTGCCAGCAGCCAAGGGGGGCGCGGGGAGCTGTTTTTT CASSQGGRGELFF
TRBJ2-1 TRBV13 once TRBD2 TGTGCCAGCAGCTCGTACGGACTAGCGGGAGGAGCGAATGAGCAGTTCTTC CASSSYGLAGGANEQFF
TRBJ2-1 TRBV3-1/TRBV3-2 - - TGTGCCAGCAGCCTTGGTAAGGGGCTGGATGAGCAGTTCTTC CASSLGKGLDEQFF
TRBJ2-3 TRBV19 few TRBD2 TGTGCCAGTAGTCTCACTAGCGGGAGCGTTTCTCCGACAGATACGCAGTATTTT CASSLTSGSVSPTDTQYF
TRBJ2-7 TRBV28 - - TGTGCCAGCAGTGAATCAGGGGACTACGAGCAGTACTTC CASSESGDYEQYF
TRBJ1-5 TRBV28 - TRBD1 TGTGCCAGCAGCAGGGACAGTCGCAATCAGCCCCAGCATTTT CASSRDSRNQPQHF
TRBJ1-2 TRBV7-9 - - TGTGCCAGCAGCCCACAGGGCGGAAGCTATGGCTACACCTTC CASSPQGGSYGYTF
TRBJ2-7 TRBV5-1 - - TGCGCCAGCAGCTTCGGACAAGCCTACGAGCAGTACTTC CASSFGQAYEQYF
TRBJ2-3 TRBV28 - - TGTGCCAGCAGTAAGAGCGGACCCACAGATACGCAGTATTTT CASSKSGPTDTQYF
TRBJ1-1 TRBV7-2 few - TGTGCCAGCAGCTTAATTTGGCGGGATGTGGGGCGGATGAACACTGAAGCTTTCTTT CASSLIWRDVGRMNTEAFF
TRBJ2-1 TRBV28 few TRBD2 TGTGCCAGCAGTTTCCCGCGGGGGATATACAATGAGCAGTTCTTC CASSFPRGIYNEQFF
TRBJ2-7 TRBV15 - - TGTGCCACCAGCCCAAGACTAGTCTCCTTGACCTACGAGCAGTACTTC CATSPRLVSLTYEQYF
TRBJ2-5 TRBV5-4 - - TGTGCCAGCAGCTTATTCGAAGAGACCCAGTACTTC CASSLFEETQYF
TRBJ1-2 TRBV27 - - TGTGCCACCTCACGGTCACCTCACGGCTACACCTTC CATSRSPHGYTF
TRBJ1-2 TRBV4-2 - TRBD1 TGTGCCAGCAGCGGACAGGGGGCGTACGGCTACACCTTC CASSGQGAYGYTF
TRBJ2-5 TRBV5-1 - TRBD2 TGCGCCAGCAGCTTGGCCTGGGTGATAGCGGGGCAACGGTACCAAGAGACCCAGTACTTC CASSLAWVIAGQRYQETQYF
TRBJ1-6 TRBV19 few - TGTGCCACCGCGGGACTGGCAGCGAATTCACCCCTCCACTTT CATAGLAANSPLHF
TRBJ2-1 TRBV18 - TRBD2 TGTGCCAGCTCACCGCTAGCGGGTACCTACAATGAGCAGTTCTTC CASSPLAGTYNEQFF
TRBJ2-7 TRBV6-2/TRBV6-3 - - TGTGCCAGCAGTTATAACCCCACACAGGGTCACTCCTACGAGCAGTACTTC CASSYNPTQGHSYEQYF
TRBJ2-7 TRBV19 - - TGTGCCAGTAGTATCCGGGATCACGAGCAGTACTTC CASSIRDHEQYF
TRBJ2-7 TRBV11-2 - - TGTGCCAGCAGCTTTACAGGGGGGGGCTACGAGCAGTACTTC CASSFTGGGYEQYF